The 20 T cell receptor beta chains given below trace back to one sample, sequenced in a study of identical twins. In TCRdb, the 5' RACE reads were re-called with MiXCR into one record per CDR3 protein. In the table there are 450,000 or so distinct CDR3 sequences, around 14% of which are singletons. Another study also made use of these data, one on yellow fever vaccine responses in identical twins.

The sequenced sample was CD4+ T cells sorted from blood. The receptors here all came from a young woman in good health.

The chain employs TRBV29-1 and TRBJ2-7; D perhaps matches TRBD1 (6 bases). Trimming removed 4 bases at V and 5 bases at J, with 21 bases between. The CDR3 loop spans 15 amino acids. CDR1 is SQVTM and CDR2 is ANQGSEA in the germline V gene. As DNA, the CDR3 is TGCAGCGTTGCCTTTCAGGAGCAGGGGACCCACGAGCAGTACTTC. It specifies CSVAFQEQGTHEQYF.

The rearrangement links TRBV6-1 to TRBJ2-3; 10 nucleotides align to TRBD2. The CDR3 runs to 17 residues. V was pared by 7 bases and J by 1 base, with 11 bases of the junction left unmatched. Germline lookup yields CDR1 MNHNS and CDR2 SASEGT. The CDR3 here is CASIGSSGRRGTDTQYF. The CDR3 nucleotides read TGTGCCAGCATCGGATCTAGCGGGAGAAGGGGCACAGATACGCAGTATTTT.

The J gene is TRBJ2-5, the V gene TRBV25-1; possibly TRBD1 or TRBD2 for D (6 bases each). Trimming pared 1 base from V and 5 bases from J, leaving 14 bases between. This CDR3 has 15 amino acids. Germline CDR1 and CDR2: MGHDK and SYGVNS. The CDR3 DNA sequence: TGTGCCAGCAGTGAATGGGGAGGCCAGGGGGAGACCCAGTACTTC. Translating it yields CASSEWGGQGETQYF.

This clonotype was counted a few times. The CDR3 DNA is TGTGCCAGCAGCTTAGTAAGCGGAGCCTCAGGTACCGGGGAGCTGTTTTTT. Its protein product is CASSLVSGASGTGELFF. The chain joins TRBV11-2 to TRBJ2-2; weak D call: TRBD2 (5 bases). Trimming left V 1 base short and J 5 bases short, with 17 bases between. Germline values: CDR1 SGHAT, CDR2 FQNNGV. This CDR3 is built from 17 residues.

This clonotype showed up just a few times. This chain joins TRBV9 and TRBJ1-4; 9 bases align to TRBD1. V lost 0 bases and J lost 5; bases outside the gene matches: 8. This CDR3 is 17 amino acids long. In germline, CDR1 is SGDLS, CDR2 YYNGEE. This CDR3 is CASSVAYGQGINEKLFF. CDR3 sequence (DNA): TGTGCCAGCAGCGTAGCCTATGGACAGGGGATCAATGAAAAACTGTTTTTT.

This clonotype was seen a handful of times. The chain links TRBV11-3 to TRBJ2-7, with 7 nucleotides matching TRBD2. Germline lookup yields CDR1 SGHNT and CDR2 YENEEA. The CDR3 extends over 16 amino acids. V shed 1 base and J 3 bases; nucleotides not matched to a gene: 9. CDR3 nucleotides: TGTGCCAGCAGCTTAGGGCGGCGGGGGATGAACTACGAGCAGTACTTC. Translating gives CASSLGRRGMNYEQYF.

This clonotype was counted at least ten times. The chain uses TRBV20-1 and TRBJ2-7; D gene ambiguous. The CDR3 contains 12 residues. V lost 2 bases to trimming and J lost 2 bases, with 7 bases between them. The germline V gene encodes CDR1 DFQATT and CDR2 SNEGSKA (reference sequence). CDR3 in DNA: TGCAGTGCTAGACCGGATGCCTACGAGCAGTACTTC. Translation: CSARPDAYEQYF.

The chain recombines TRBV20-1 with TRBJ2-7; 8 bases fit TRBD2. V shed 0 bases and J 7 bases; nucleotides not matched to a gene: 11. Germline loops: CDR1 DFQATT, CDR2 SNEGSKA (reference sequence). The CDR3 runs to 15 residues. The CDR3 nucleotides are TGCAGTGCTAGAGATACCTGGCGGGAGGTGGGAGAGCAGTACTTC. This sequence encodes CSARDTWREVGEQYF.

The V gene is TRBV20-1, the J gene TRBJ2-1; D possibly corresponds to TRBD2 (6 bases). V lost 2 bases, J lost 10 bases, and 18 bases lay in between. The CDR3 sequence is 14 residues long. Per the germline V gene, CDR1 is DFQATT and CDR2 is SNEGSKA (reference sequence). The CDR3 is CSARWLIGGKEQFF. The DNA for the CDR3 is TGCAGTGCTAGATGGCTAATCGGGGGTAAAGAGCAGTTCTTC.

There are a few counts of this clonotype. This chain joins TRBV5-1 and TRBJ2-1; a possible D gene is TRBD2 (6 bases). The CDR3 is 14 amino acids. V lost 5 bases to trimming and J lost 6 bases, with 15 bases between them. Germline V gene lookup returns CDR1 SGHRS and CDR2 YFSETQ. This chain's CDR3 is CASRWDSTINEQFF. The CDR3 DNA sequence: TGCGCCAGCAGATGGGACTCGACTATCAATGAGCAGTTCTTC.

J is TRBJ1-4 and V is TRBV3-1; 8 positions agree with TRBD1. Germline V CDR1 and CDR2: LGHDT, YNNKEL (reference sequence). Trimming took 4 bases from V and 8 from J; bases not matched to a gene: 3. The CDR3 length is 13 residues. The DNA for the CDR3 is TGTGCCAGCAGCCCAGGGGGCGGCGAAAAACTGTTTTTT. It translates to CASSPGGGEKLFF.

The chain links TRBV24-1 to TRBJ1-4; the D gene is possibly TRBD1 (5 bases). V lost 3 bases to trimming and J lost 7 bases, with 14 bases between them. The CDR3 contains 15 residues. Germline-derived CDR1 and CDR2 are KGHDR and SFDVKD. The CDR3 sequence: CATSDPGTSGEKLFF. The CDR3 nucleotides are TGTGCCACCAGTGATCCAGGGACGAGCGGTGAAAAACTGTTTTTT.

The chain uses TRBV29-1 and TRBJ1-2; TRBD1 aligns across 7 bases. CDR3 length equals 12 residues. Germline CDR1 and CDR2: SQVTM and ANQGSEA. Germline trimming cut 7 bases from V and 8 bases from J; bases unmatched to any gene: 10. As DNA, the CDR3 is TGCAGCGCCGCCACGACAGGGCACGGCTACACCTTC. This codes for CSAATTGHGYTF.

This clonotype has a handful of counts. This chain uses TRBV9 with TRBJ2-5, with 11 nucleotides matching TRBD2. With 2 bases clipped from V and 0 bases from J, the junction kept 6 bases outside the gene matches. The CDR3 covers 17 residues. Germline values: CDR1 SGDLS, CDR2 YYNGEE. DNA of the CDR3: TGTGCCAGCAGCGTTCTCCAGACTAGCGGGGACCAAGAGACCCAGTACTTC. Protein sequence: CASSVLQTSGDQETQYF.

The chain recombines TRBV2 with TRBJ2-1; D is ambiguous. Germline V gene lookup returns CDR1 SNHLY and CDR2 FYNNEI. The CDR3 runs 14 residues. Trimming took 6 bases from V and 5 from J, leaving 14 bases between them. Written as DNA, the CDR3 is TGTGCCAGCAGGTCAGTCTCGAGGAACAATGAGCAGTTCTTC. Its translation is CASRSVSRNNEQFF. Together with reference TRBV2 and TRBJ2-1, the CDR3 gives the full variable domain: EPEVTQTPSHQVTQMGQEVILRCVPISNHLYFYWYRQILGQKVEFLVSFYNNEISEKSEIFDDQFSVERPDGSNFTLKIRSTKLEDSAMYFCASRSVSRNNEQFFGPGTRLTVL.

This chain links TRBV20-1 with TRBJ1-1; 10 nucleotides line up with TRBD1. With 3 bases clipped from V and 4 bases from J, the junction kept 5 bases outside the gene matches. This CDR3 region has 14 residues. Germline-derived CDR1 and CDR2 are DFQATT and SNEGSKA (reference sequence). Here the CDR3 DNA reads TGCAGTGCTAGTGTCCGGGACAGGGGCACTGAAGCTTTCTTT. Translation gives CSASVRDRGTEAFF.

The V and J genes are TRBV29-1 and TRBJ2-3, with 8 bases fitting TRBD2. CDR1 SQVTM and CDR2 ANQGSEA come from the germline V gene. The CDR3 runs 14 residues. Losses at the gene ends were 6 bases for V and 1 base for J; bases not matched to a gene: 6. The CDR3 sequence is CSVRGGTGTDTQYF. CDR3 sequence (DNA): TGCAGCGTCCGCGGGGGGACGGGCACAGATACGCAGTATTTT.

V is TRBV27 and J is TRBJ1-2, with D tentatively TRBD1 (6 bases). V lost 6 bases and J 4 bases, leaving 12 bases between the germline ends. The germline V gene has CDR1 MNHEY and CDR2 SMNVEV (reference sequence). The CDR3 contains 13 residues. DNA of the CDR3: TGTGCCAGCAGACTACAGGGTAGCTATGGCTACACCTTC. Its translation is CASRLQGSYGYTF.

This sequence joins TRBV6-6 and TRBJ2-7, with 10 bases that match TRBD1. Unmatched junction bases numbered 3, after V lost 7 bases and J lost 3 bases. Germline CDR1 reads MNHNY; CDR2 reads SVGAGI (reference sequence). This CDR3 has 13 amino acids. The CDR3 region has the DNA TGTGCCAGCACGGACAGGGGGGGCTACGAGCAGTACTTC. Amino acid sequence: CASTDRGGYEQYF.

The genes are TRBV5-4 and TRBJ1-2, with a tentative D call TRBD1 (5 bases). Trimming removed 2 bases from V and 4 bases from J, with 15 bases in between. CDR1 is SGHNT and CDR2 is YYREEE in the germline V gene (reference sequence). The CDR3 spans 15 residues. CDR3 sequence: CASSFGGPTPYGYTF. CDR3 DNA sequence: TGTGCCAGCAGCTTTGGGGGACCCACACCCTATGGCTACACCTTC.